The following is a T cell receptor beta chain sequence with its context. Its antigen is currently unknown. The read ends 3 residues before the CDR3 terminus; that terminus is restored from the germline J gene. Unstimulated regulatory T cells (CD4+CD25+CD127-), CD4+CD25- non-regulatory cells, CD4 and CD8 cells were FACS-sorted from thawed PBMCs. Assay: immunoSEQ multiplex PCR; the TCRdb copy retains only in-frame clones and omits some. The sample's table shows approximately 50,000 clones. This entry is derived from a study of Tregs in tolerant kidney transplant recipients. Study outcomes and limitations: Tolerant patients' donor-specific Tregs expanded beyond overall Tregs, suggesting antigen-driven growth. Biological reproducibility was not directly addressed in this study.

J gave up 0 bases and V 4 bases, and 9 bases lay outside the gene matches. Germline V gene lookup returns CDR1 SGHRS and CDR2 YFSETQ. This CDR3 has 17 residues. This clonotype was sampled from a human donor who received a combined kidney and bone marrow transplant. The chain carries TRBV5-1 and TRBJ2-3; 9 nucleotides line up with TRBD2. Source: CD4+ T cells from blood, taken before the transplant. CDR3 in amino acids: CASSTASGVLSTDTQYF. The covered CDR3 bases are TGCGCCAGCAGCACGGCTAGCGGGGTTCTTAGCACAGATACG.